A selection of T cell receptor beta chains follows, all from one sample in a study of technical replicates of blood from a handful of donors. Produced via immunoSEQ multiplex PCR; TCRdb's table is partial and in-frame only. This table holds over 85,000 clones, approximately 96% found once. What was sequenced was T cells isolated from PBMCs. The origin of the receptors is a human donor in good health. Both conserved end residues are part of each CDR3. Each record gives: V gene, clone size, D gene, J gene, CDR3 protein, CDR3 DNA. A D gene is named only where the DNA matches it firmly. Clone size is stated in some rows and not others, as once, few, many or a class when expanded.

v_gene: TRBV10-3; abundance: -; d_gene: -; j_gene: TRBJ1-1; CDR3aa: CAIRVGWAETSRNTEAFF; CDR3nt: TGTGCCATCAGGGTCGGATGGGCAGAAACATCGAGGAACACTGAAGCTTTCTTT
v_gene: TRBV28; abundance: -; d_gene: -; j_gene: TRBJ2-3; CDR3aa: CASSYFRTDTQYF; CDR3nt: TGTGCCAGCAGTTACTTTCGCACAGATACGCAGTATTTT
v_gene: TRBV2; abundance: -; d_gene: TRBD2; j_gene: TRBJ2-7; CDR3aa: CASTFVLAETYEQYF; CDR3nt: TGTGCCAGCACCTTCGTACTAGCGGAGACCTACGAGCAGTACTTC
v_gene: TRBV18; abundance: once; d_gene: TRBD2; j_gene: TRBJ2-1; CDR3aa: CASSPKKREGNEQFF; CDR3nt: TGTGCCAGCTCACCGAAAAAGCGGGAGGGCAATGAGCAGTTCTTC
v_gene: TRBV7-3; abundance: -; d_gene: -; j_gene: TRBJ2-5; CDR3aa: CASSSGLAAQYF; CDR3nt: TGTGCCAGCAGCTCCGGGCTAGCAGCCCAGTACTTC
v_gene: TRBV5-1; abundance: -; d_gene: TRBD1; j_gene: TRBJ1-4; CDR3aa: CASSPETGGQEKLFF; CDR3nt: TGCGCCAGCAGCCCGGAGACAGGGGGCCAAGAAAAACTGTTTTTT
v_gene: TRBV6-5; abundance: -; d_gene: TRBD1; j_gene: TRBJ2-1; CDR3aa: CASTGGSYNEQFF; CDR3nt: TGTGCCAGCACAGGGGGCTCCTACAATGAGCAGTTCTTC
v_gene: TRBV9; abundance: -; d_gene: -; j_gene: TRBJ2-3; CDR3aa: CASSVKWSGTDTQYF; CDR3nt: TGTGCCAGCAGCGTAAAATGGAGCGGCACAGATACGCAGTATTTT
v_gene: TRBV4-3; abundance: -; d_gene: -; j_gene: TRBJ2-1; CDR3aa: CASSQASRNNEQFF; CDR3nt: TGCGCCAGCAGCCAAGCTAGCAGAAACAATGAGCAGTTCTTC
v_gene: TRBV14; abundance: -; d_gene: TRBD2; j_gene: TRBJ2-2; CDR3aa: CASSQGEREVTGELFF; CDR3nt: TGTGCCAGCAGCCAAGGGGAGCGGGAGGTCACCGGGGAGCTGTTTTTT
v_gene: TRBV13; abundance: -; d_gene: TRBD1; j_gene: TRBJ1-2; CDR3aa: CATRGQGAPGYTF; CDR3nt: TGTGCCACTAGGGGGCAGGGGGCGCCCGGCTACACCTTC
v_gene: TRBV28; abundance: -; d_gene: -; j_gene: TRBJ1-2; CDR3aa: CASRSDGYTF; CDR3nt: TGTGCCAGCAGGTCGGATGGCTACACCTTC
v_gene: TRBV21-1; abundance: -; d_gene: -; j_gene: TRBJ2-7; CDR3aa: CASSTVLAGGSYEQYF; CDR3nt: TGTGCCAGCAGCACCGTACTAGCGGGAGGCTCCTACGAGCAGTACTTC
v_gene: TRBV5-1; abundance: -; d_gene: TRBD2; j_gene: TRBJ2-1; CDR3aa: CASSFPTSGGYEQFF; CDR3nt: TGCGCCAGCAGCTTCCCGACTAGCGGGGGATATGAGCAGTTCTTC
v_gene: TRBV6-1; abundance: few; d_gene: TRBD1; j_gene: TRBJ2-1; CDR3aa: CASRVHGQGYNEQFF; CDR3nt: TGTGCCAGCAGAGTTCATGGACAGGGGTACAATGAGCAGTTCTTC
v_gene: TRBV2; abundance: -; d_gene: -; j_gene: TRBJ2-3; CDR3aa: CASHSGYTDTQYF; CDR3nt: TGTGCCAGCCACAGCGGGTACACAGATACGCAGTATTTT
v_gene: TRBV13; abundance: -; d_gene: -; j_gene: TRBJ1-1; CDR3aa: CASSLADMNTEAFF; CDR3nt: TGTGCCAGCAGCTTAGCGGACATGAACACTGAAGCTTTCTTT
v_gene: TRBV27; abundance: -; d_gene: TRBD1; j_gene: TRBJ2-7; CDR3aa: CASREQGPYEQYF; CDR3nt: TGTGCCAGCAGGGAACAGGGGCCCTACGAGCAGTACTTC
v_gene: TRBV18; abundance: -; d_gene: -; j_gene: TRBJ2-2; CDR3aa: CASSPAGSRNGELFF; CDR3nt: TGTGCCAGCTCACCAGCGGGAAGTAGGAACGGGGAGCTGTTTTTT
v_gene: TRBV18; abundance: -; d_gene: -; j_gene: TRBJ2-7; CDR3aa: CASRAGPYEQYF; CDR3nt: TGTGCCAGCCGGGCGGGCCCCTACGAGCAGTACTTC
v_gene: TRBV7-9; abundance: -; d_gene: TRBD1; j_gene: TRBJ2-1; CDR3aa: CASSLGGAVNEQFF; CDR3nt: TGTGCCAGCAGTCTAGGGGGCGCCGTCAATGAGCAGTTCTTC
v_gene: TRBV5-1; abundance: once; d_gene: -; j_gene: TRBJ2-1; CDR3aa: CASSQTGNEQFF; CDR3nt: TGCGCCAGCAGTCAAACGGGGAATGAGCAGTTCTTC
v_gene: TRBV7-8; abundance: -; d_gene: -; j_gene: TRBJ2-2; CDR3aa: CASRTTWGIINTGELFF; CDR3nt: TGTGCCAGCAGGACAACATGGGGCATAATTAACACCGGGGAGCTGTTTTTT
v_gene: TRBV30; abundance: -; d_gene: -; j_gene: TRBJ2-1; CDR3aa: CAWSVGGPHGEQFF; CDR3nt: TGTGCCTGGAGTGTGGGGGGACCGCACGGTGAGCAGTTCTTC
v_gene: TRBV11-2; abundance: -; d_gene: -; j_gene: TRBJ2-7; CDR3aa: CASSFTGRGSYEQYF; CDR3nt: TGTGCCAGCAGCTTCACGGGGAGAGGGTCCTACGAGCAGTACTTC
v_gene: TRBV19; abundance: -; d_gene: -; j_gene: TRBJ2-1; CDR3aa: CASRGGEQFF; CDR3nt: TGTGCCAGTAGAGGCGGTGAGCAGTTCTTC
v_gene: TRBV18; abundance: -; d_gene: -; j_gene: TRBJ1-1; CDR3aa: CASSPYSLNTEAFF; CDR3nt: TGTGCCAGCTCACCATATTCCTTGAACACTGAAGCTTTCTTT
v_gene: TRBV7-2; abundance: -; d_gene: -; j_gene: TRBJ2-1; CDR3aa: CASSPNPNMGEFF; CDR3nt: TGTGCCAGCAGCCCCAATCCTAACATGGGAGAGTTCTTC
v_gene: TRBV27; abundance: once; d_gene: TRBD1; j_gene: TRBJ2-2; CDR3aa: CASQQGVVNTGELFF; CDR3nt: TGTGCCAGCCAGCAGGGGGTCGTCAACACCGGGGAGCTGTTTTTT
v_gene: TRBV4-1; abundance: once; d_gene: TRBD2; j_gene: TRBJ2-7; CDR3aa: CASSLSGTSSNEQYF; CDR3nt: TGCGCCAGCAGCCTGTCCGGGACTAGCTCCAACGAGCAGTACTTC
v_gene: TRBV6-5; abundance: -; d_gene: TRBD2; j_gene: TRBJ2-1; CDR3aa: CASGFRREGPYNEQFF; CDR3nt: TGTGCCAGCGGTTTTCGGCGGGAGGGCCCCTACAATGAGCAGTTCTTC
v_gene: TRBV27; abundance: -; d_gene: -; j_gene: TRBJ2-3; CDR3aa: CASSNPRWGTDTQYF; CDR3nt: TGTGCCAGCAGTAACCCTAGGTGGGGCACAGATACGCAGTATTTT
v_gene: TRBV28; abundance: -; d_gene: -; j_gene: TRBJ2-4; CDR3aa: CASSHSREEKAKNIQYF; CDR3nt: TGTGCCAGCAGTCACTCCAGGGAGGAGAAAGCCAAAAACATTCAGTACTTC
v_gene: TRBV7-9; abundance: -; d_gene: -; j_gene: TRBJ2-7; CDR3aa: CASSLGFGGEQYF; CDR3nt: TGTGCCAGCAGCTTAGGCTTCGGGGGCGAGCAGTACTTC